The present TCR beta chain was sequenced within a study of response to subunit inactivated influenza vaccine. Germline V CDR1 and CDR2: GTSNPN, SVGIG (reference sequence). V lost 2 bases, J lost 4 bases, and 8 bases lay in between. The CDR3 loop spans 12 amino acids. TCRdb used MiXCR to reprocess the RT-PCR reads, holding one entry per CDR3 protein. The profile covers a few hundred thousand distinct CDR3 sequences, with around 22% appearing a single time and about a tenth taken by the ten largest. This rearrangement joins TRBV30 to TRBJ1-1; D not certain. The sequence was collected from a man between 50 and 75 years old who received an inactivated influenza vaccine. The sample here was PBMCs from blood, taken approximately 20 months after vaccination. The CDR3 reads CAWSLIGTEAFF. In DNA, the CDR3 is TGTGCCTGGAGTCTCATCGGCACTGAAGCTTTCTTT.